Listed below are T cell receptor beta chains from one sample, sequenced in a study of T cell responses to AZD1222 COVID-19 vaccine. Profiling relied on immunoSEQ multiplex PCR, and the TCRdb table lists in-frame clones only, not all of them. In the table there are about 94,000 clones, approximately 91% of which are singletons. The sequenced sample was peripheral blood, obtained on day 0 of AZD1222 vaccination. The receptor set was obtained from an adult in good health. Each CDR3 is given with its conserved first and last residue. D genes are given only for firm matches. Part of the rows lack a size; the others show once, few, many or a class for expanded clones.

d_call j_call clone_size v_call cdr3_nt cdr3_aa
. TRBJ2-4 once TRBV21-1 TGTGCCAGCAGCGCCCACAGGGTACGCCGTCCAATACTAGCCAAAAACATTCAGTACTTC CASSAHRVRRPILAKNIQYF
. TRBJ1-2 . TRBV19 TGTGCCAGTACTTACCTAGGGACCTATGGCTACACCTTC CASTYLGTYGYTF
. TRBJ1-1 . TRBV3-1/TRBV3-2 TGTGCCACCCACAGGGCAGCTTTCTTT CATHRAAFF
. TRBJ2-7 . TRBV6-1 TGTGCCAGCAGTGAAGCTCATCGGATCCTTACCTACGAGCAGTACTTC CASSEAHRILTYEQYF
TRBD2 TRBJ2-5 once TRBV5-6 TGTGCCAGTTCCGAAAATTCGGGGGGGAGGAAAGAGACCCAGTACTTC CASSENSGGRKETQYF
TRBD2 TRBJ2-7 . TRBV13 TGTGCCAGCAGCTTACGGGGTGGGACTAGCGGGGGTTCCGAGCAGTACTTC CASSLRGGTSGGSEQYF
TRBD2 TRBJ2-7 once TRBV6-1 TGTGCCAGCAGTGAATGGCCTGGGGCTAGCGGCACCTACGAGCAGTACTTC CASSEWPGASGTYEQYF
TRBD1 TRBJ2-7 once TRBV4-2 TGTGCCAGCAGCCAGCCAGGACAGGCCTACGAGCAGTACTTC CASSQPGQAYEQYF
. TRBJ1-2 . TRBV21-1 TGTGCCAGCAGCAATCTCCAGGACCAGGTTTATGGCTACACCTTC CASSNLQDQVYGYTF
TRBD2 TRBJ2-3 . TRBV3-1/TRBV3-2 TGTGCCAGCACCGGGAAGCGGGGGGCAGATACGCAGTATTTT CASTGKRGADTQYF
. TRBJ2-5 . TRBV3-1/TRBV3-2 TGTGCCAGCAGCCAAGATACACTAGCCGGCGAGACCCAGTACTTC CASSQDTLAGETQYF
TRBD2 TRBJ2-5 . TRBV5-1 TGCGCCAGCAGCACACGGACTAGCGGGGGAGAGACCCAGTACTTC CASSTRTSGGETQYF
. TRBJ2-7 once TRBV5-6 TGTGCCAGCAGCTTGGGGTTGTCCTCCTACGAGCAGTACTTC CASSLGLSSYEQYF
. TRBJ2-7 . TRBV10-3 TGTGCCATCAGTAGGCAGGACCTACCTTACGAGCAGTACTTC CAISRQDLPYEQYF
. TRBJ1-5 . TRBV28 TGTGCCAGCAGCACCGGGACGAGTCAGCCCCAGCATTTT CASSTGTSQPQHF